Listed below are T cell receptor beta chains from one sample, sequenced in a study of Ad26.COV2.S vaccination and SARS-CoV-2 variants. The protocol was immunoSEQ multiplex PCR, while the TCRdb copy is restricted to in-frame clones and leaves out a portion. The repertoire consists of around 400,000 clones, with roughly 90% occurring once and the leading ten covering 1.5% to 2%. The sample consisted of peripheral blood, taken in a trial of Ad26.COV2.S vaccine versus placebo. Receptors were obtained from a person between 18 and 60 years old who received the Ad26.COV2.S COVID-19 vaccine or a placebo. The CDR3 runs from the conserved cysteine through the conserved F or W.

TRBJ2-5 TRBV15 CATSRGRAKETQYF
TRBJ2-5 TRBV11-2 CASSLFPGSDQETQYF
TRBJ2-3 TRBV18 CASSPKWWERGTDTQYF
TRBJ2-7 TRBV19 CASNPRSGSSKFHEQYF
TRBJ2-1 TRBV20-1 CSARDNNEQFF
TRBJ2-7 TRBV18 CASSPGRYEQYF
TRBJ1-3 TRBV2 CASSDGWAVNTIYF
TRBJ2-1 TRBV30 CAWGIGRAYNEQFF
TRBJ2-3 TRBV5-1 CASSLYPRDRVVVDTQYF
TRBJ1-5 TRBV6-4 CASSEGSNQPQHF